Presented here are 24 T cell receptor beta chains from one specimen sequenced in a study of PD-1 blockade in classical Hodgkin lymphoma. Each patient experienced a relapse that followed autologous stem cell transplantation, and brentuximab vedotin exposure varied. This table comes from immunoSEQ multiplex PCR, and its TCRdb copy is limited to in-frame clones, with some not included. The sample carries about 22,000 clones, under 90% recorded once. This specimen consisted of peripheral blood mononuclear cells (PBMCs), obtained before the second cycle of nivolumab. These receptor sequences come from a human donor with classical Hodgkin lymphoma.

The J gene is TRBJ1-1, the V gene TRBV6-5; TRBD1 is a possible D gene (5 bases). The CDR3 has 16 amino acids. V shed 2 bases and J shed 0 bases, with 13 bases lying between them. Germline V gives CDR1 MNHEY, CDR2 SVGAGI. As DNA, the CDR3 is TGTGCCAGCAGTTACACACCGGGACGGATGAACACTGAAGCTTTCTTT. This gives the protein CASSYTPGRMNTEAFF.

The V call is TRBV30, the J call TRBJ1-3; a weak D match, TRBD1 (6 bases). Germline V gives CDR1 GTSNPN, CDR2 SVGIG (reference sequence). The CDR3 loop spans 14 amino acids. Trimming stripped 1 base from V and 4 bases from J, with 11 bases between. DNA of the CDR3: TGTGCCTGGAGTGGGGCGGGGGCCGGAAACACCATATATTTT. Translated, it gives CAWSGAGAGNTIYF. Filled out from reference TRBV30 and TRBJ1-3, the complete variable domain reads SQTIHQWPATLVQPVGSPLSLECTVEGTSNPNLYWYRQAAGRGLQLLFYSVGIGQISSEVPQNLSASRPQDRQFILSSKKLLLSDSGFYLCAWSGAGAGNTIYFGEGSWLTVV.

The J gene is TRBJ1-2, the V gene TRBV7-2; 7 bases are shared with TRBD1. J was trimmed by 14 bases and V by 2 bases; bases with no gene match: 11. Germline-derived CDR1 and CDR2 are SGHTA and FQGNSA. This CDR3 region has 13 residues. The CDR3 loop reads CASSLKGDRVKTF. For the CDR3, the DNA is TGTGCCAGCAGCTTAAAAGGTGACAGGGTAAAGACCTTC.

The rearrangement joins TRBV19 to TRBJ1-1; D possibly corresponds to TRBD1 (5 bases). The CDR3 totals 15 residues. The V end was cut by 1 base, the J end by 5 bases, with 14 bases between. Germline CDR1 and CDR2: LNHDA and SQIVND (reference sequence). DNA for the CDR3: TGTGCCAGTAGTATAGGAGCAGGGAAGGGGACTGAAGCTTTCTTT. It yields the protein CASSIGAGKGTEAFF.

V and J are TRBV5-1 and TRBJ2-3, with 8 bases aligning to TRBD1. This CDR3 region has 16 residues. Germline trimming cut 0 bases from V and 2 bases from J; bases unmatched to any gene: 5. Germline V gives CDR1 SGHRS, CDR2 YFSETQ. Here the CDR3 reads CASSLAWTGTTDTQYF. As DNA, the CDR3 is TGCGCCAGCAGCTTGGCGTGGACAGGGACCACAGATACGCAGTATTTT.

The chain carries TRBV5-4 and TRBJ2-5; 11 bases align to TRBD2. From germline, CDR1 is SGHNT and CDR2 YYREEE (reference sequence). Losses at the gene ends were 3 bases for V and 5 bases for J; bases not matched to a gene: 9. The CDR3 consists of 16 residues. CDR3 in amino acids: CASSSLAGGVLETQYF. For the CDR3, the DNA is TGTGCCAGCAGCTCGCTAGCGGGGGGCGTTTTGGAGACCCAGTACTTC.

This clone appeared a single time. J is TRBJ1-1 and V is TRBV2, with D perhaps matching TRBD1 (5 bases). This CDR3 is built from 11 residues. Trimming took 8 bases from V and 3 from J, leaving 7 bases between them. Germline V gene data show CDR1 as SNHLY and CDR2 as FYNNEI. The CDR3 here is CASGTYTEAFF. CDR3 DNA: TGTGCCAGCGGGACCTACACTGAAGCTTTCTTT. Complete variable domain (other parts from reference TRBV2 and TRBJ1-1): EPEVTQTPSHQVTQMGQEVILRCVPISNHLYFYWYRQILGQKVEFLVSFYNNEISEKSEIFDDQFSVERPDGSNFTLKIRSTKLEDSAMYFCASGTYTEAFFGQGTRLTVV.

CDR3 coding DNA: TGTGCCAGTGCCCAGGGGGTAGATACGCAGTATTTT. This translates into CASAQGVDTQYF. The rearrangement links TRBV27 to TRBJ2-3; 7 nucleotides agree with TRBD1. This CDR3 contains 12 residues. Germline V lookup: CDR1 MNHEY, CDR2 SMNVEV (reference sequence). The J segment lost 5 bases and the V segment lost 9 bases, leaving 5 bases of the junction unmatched.

A few counts support this clone. The chain combines TRBV11-2 with TRBJ1-1; perhaps TRBD1 as D (5 bases). CDR1 SGHAT and CDR2 FQNNGV come from the germline V gene. The CDR3 has 13 amino acids. V gave up 3 bases and J gave up 2 bases, with 7 bases separating them. CDR3 coding DNA: TGTGCCAGCAGCTTTGGGGGAAACACTGAAGCTTTCTTT. Translating gives CASSFGGNTEAFF.

This clone was picked up one time. The chain couples TRBV7-9 to TRBJ2-7, with D perhaps TRBD1 (6 bases). Deletions cut 4 bases from V and 1 base from J, with 20 bases between. CDR3 length: 17 residues. Looked up from germline, CDR1 is SEHNR and CDR2 is FQNEAQ (reference sequence). The CDR3: CASSSGYRQGKSYEQYF. The CDR3 DNA reads as TGTGCCAGCAGCTCTGGTTATCGCCAGGGGAAATCCTACGAGCAGTACTTC.

The rearrangement joins TRBV28 to TRBJ2-5, with 10 bases aligning to TRBD1. V trimming: 5 bases; J trimming: 3 bases; junction bases outside the gene matches: 9. Germline assignment: CDR1 MDHEN and CDR2 SYDVKM. This CDR3 is built from 16 residues. The CDR3 sequence is CASSPGTGVLEETQYF. CDR3 nucleotide sequence: TGTGCCAGCAGTCCCGGGACAGGGGTGTTAGAAGAGACCCAGTACTTC.

The chain is built from TRBV10-2 and TRBJ2-2, with D possibly being TRBD2 (6 bases). The germline V gene encodes CDR1 WSHSY and CDR2 SAAADI. With 10 bases removed from V and 5 bases from J, the gap between germline ends came to 23 bases. This CDR3 has 16 amino acids. CDR3 sequence reads: CATLNPARERTGELFF. The CDR3 DNA reads TGCGCCACTCTCAACCCAGCACGGGAGCGGACCGGGGAGCTGTTTTTT.

The rearrangement links TRBV19 to TRBJ1-6; D is unclear. Germline lookup yields CDR1 LNHDA and CDR2 SQIVND (reference sequence). V was shortened by 5 bases and J by 1 base, with 15 bases between the two germline ends. This CDR3 has 17 amino acids. Here the CDR3 reads CASSESSWGSYNSPLHF. CDR3 DNA: TGTGCCAGTAGTGAAAGTTCCTGGGGTTCCTATAATTCACCCCTCCACTTT.

The rearrangement uses TRBV19 and TRBJ1-1; D is unclear. This CDR3 is 13 amino acids long. Germline-derived CDR1 and CDR2 are LNHDA and SQIVND (reference sequence). V was shortened by 7 bases and J by 4 bases, with 13 bases between the two germline ends. CDR3 residues: CASTTGWGTEAFF. CDR3 in DNA: TGTGCCAGTACCACTGGCTGGGGCACTGAAGCTTTCTTT.

V gene TRBV7-9 combines with J gene TRBJ2-2; D remains unclear. Per germline, CDR1 SEHNR and CDR2 FQNEAQ (reference sequence). The V end lost 7 bases, the J end lost 1 base, and 7 bases lay between the germline ends. The CDR3 spans 13 residues. DNA for the CDR3: TGTGCCAGCATCCCAGGGAACACCGGGGAGCTGTTTTTT. Translating it yields CASIPGNTGELFF.

The chain is built from TRBV5-4 and TRBJ2-1; the D gene is possibly TRBD1 (5 bases). The V and J ends lost 0 bases and 10 bases respectively, with 11 bases between them. The CDR3 is 13 residues long. Germline V gene sequence: CDR1 SGHNT, CDR2 YYREEE (reference sequence). The CDR3 DNA reads as TGTGCCAGCAGCTTGGCAGGGTATAGCGAGCAGTTCTTC. It translates to CASSLAGYSEQFF.

V and J are TRBV6-1 and TRBJ2-7, with a tentative D call TRBD1 (5 bases). Per germline, CDR1 MNHNS and CDR2 SASEGT. The CDR3 covers 15 residues. Trimming left V 4 bases short and J 3 bases short, with 16 bases between. The CDR3 region has the DNA TGTGCCAGCAGTGGACTCCAGGGTGCTGTCTACGAGCAGTACTTC. Its translation is CASSGLQGAVYEQYF.

The chain recombines TRBV19 with TRBJ2-1, with 8 bases fitting TRBD2. V shed 4 bases, J shed 3 bases, and the junction held 5 bases outside the gene matches. Germline V gives CDR1 LNHDA, CDR2 SQIVND (reference sequence). CDR3 length equals 15 residues. In DNA, the CDR3 is TGTGCCAGTAGTACCCTCGGGGGGGGCTACAATGAGCAGTTCTTC. Translated, it gives CASSTLGGGYNEQFF. The variable domain in full, with the rest retrieved from reference TRBV19 and TRBJ2-1, is DGGITQSPKYLFRKEGQNVTLSCEQNLNHDAMYWYRQDPGQGLRLIYYSQIVNDFQKGDIAEGYSVSREKKESFPLTVTSAQKNPTAFYLCASSTLGGGYNEQFFGPGTRLTVL.

The chain couples TRBV2 to TRBJ2-1; D perhaps matches TRBD1 (6 bases). This CDR3 spans 15 amino acids. CDR1 and CDR2 from the germline V gene are SNHLY and FYNNEI. V lost 6 bases and J lost 0, with 12 bases in between. The CDR3 DNA reads as TGTGCCAGCAGAAGAGACAGGAGCTCCTACAATGAGCAGTTCTTC. Its protein product is CASRRDRSSYNEQFF.

The V call is TRBV9, the J call TRBJ1-2; D is unclear. Germline CDR1 is SGDLS and CDR2 is YYNGEE. V lost 0 bases and J lost 4, with 10 bases in between. The CDR3 consists of 14 residues. CDR3 bases: TGTGCCAGCAGCGTAGGAGGAGGGATCTATGGCTACACCTTC. It yields the protein CASSVGGGIYGYTF.

The chain employs TRBV19 and TRBJ2-2; D tentatively reads TRBD1 or TRBD2 (5 bases each). Deletions cut 4 bases from V and 7 bases from J, with 22 bases between. Germline V gene lookup returns CDR1 LNHDA and CDR2 SQIVND (reference sequence). The CDR3 covers 17 residues. The CDR3 loop reads CASSTPSGTLPRGELFF. The CDR3 nucleotides read TGTGCCAGTAGTACCCCCTCCGGGACCCTCCCCCGCGGGGAGCTGTTTTTT.

The rearrangement uses TRBV6-6 and TRBJ1-3; 10 nucleotides align to TRBD1. CDR1 and CDR2 from the germline V gene are MNHNY and SVGAGI (reference sequence). The CDR3 extends over 15 amino acids. V shed 5 bases and J 5 bases; nucleotides not matched to a gene: 6. The CDR3 loop is CASSQRGQGRNTIYF. CDR3 DNA sequence: TGTGCCAGCAGTCAACGGGGACAGGGGAGAAACACCATATATTTT.

This clone is labeled as medium-sized. The genes are TRBV7-9 and TRBJ2-2; 10 bases line up with TRBD1. J lost 4 bases, V lost 5 bases, and 7 bases had no gene match. Germline V gene data show CDR1 as SEHNR and CDR2 as FQNEAQ (reference sequence). The CDR3 length is 16 residues. The CDR3 bases are TGTGCCAGCAGCAAACGACAGGGGGCGACCACCGGGGAGCTGTTTTTT. Its translation: CASSKRQGATTGELFF.

This clone was counted only a few times. The chain joins TRBV7-8 to TRBJ1-1; no reliable D call. Germline CDR1 reads SGHVS; CDR2 reads FQNEAQ. The CDR3 contains 17 residues. V was trimmed by 2 bases and J by 1 base, leaving 17 bases between them. In DNA, the CDR3 is TGTGCCAGCAGCTTACCCGACTTCAGGACGGGGAACACTGAAGCTTTCTTT. It codes for CASSLPDFRTGNTEAFF.